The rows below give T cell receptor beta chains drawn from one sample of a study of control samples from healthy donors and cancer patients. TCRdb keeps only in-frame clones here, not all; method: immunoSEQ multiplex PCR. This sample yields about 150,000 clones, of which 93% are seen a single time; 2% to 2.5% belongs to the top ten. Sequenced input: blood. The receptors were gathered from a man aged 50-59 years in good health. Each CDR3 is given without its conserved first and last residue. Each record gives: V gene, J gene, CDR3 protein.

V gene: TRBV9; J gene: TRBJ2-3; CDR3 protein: ASSVATSGRGTDTQY
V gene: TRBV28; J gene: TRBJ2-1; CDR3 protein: ASSSYEQF
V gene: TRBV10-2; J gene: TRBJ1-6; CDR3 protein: ASSESHRGRTPLH
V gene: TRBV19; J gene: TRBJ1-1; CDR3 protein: ASSKNRVTAAF
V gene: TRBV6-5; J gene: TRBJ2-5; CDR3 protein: ASSWGGAGVGETQY
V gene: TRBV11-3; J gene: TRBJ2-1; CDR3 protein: ASSLNSYNEQF
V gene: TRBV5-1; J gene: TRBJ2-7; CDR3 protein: ASPSGRTNPTYEQY
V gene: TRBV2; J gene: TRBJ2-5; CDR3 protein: ASSGPTAGLVAQY
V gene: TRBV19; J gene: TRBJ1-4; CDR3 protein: ASRRAGPTNEKLF
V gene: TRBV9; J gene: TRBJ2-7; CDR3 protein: ASSAGQNDYEQY
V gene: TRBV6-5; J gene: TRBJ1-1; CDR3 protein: ASSYSGQGDTEAF
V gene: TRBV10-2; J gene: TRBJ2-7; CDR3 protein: ASSGTGLYYEQY
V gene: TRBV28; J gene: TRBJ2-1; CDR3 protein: ASVEGLAGVYEQF
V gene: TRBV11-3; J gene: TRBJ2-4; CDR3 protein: ASSFIDRERNIQY
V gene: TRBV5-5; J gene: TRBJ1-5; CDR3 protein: ASSSVQGRQPQH
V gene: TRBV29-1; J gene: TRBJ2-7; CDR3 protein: SVGRETRYEQY
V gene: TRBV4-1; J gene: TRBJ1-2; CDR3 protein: ASSQDARGDYGYT
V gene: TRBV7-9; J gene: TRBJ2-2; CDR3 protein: ASSTPPGLAGVGELF
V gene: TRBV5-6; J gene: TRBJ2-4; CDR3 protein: ASSSDRDQVY
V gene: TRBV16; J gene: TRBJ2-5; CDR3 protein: ASSQSRGGQETQY
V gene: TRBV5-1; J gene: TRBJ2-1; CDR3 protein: ASSSDRANNEQF
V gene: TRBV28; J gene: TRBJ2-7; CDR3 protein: ASSPPGGEGEQY
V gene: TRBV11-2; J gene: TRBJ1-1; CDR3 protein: ASSLLQGTSTEAF
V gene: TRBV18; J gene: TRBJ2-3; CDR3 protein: ASSPGQHTDTQY